These 26 T cell receptor beta chains originate from one sample sequenced in a study of T cells in Graves' hyperthyroidism and ophthalmopathy. Authors of the study amplified TCR beta CDR3 regions from RNA transcripts. First-round RT-PCR targeting the TCR CDR3 was performed with the HTBI primer set. A single record per CDR3 protein comes from TCRdb applying MiXCR to the multiplex PCR reads. Here the sample spans around 450,000 distinct CDR3 sequences, about 15% being singletons. Material for sequencing was blood. These receptors were taken from a woman aged 18-29 years with Graves' hyperthyroidism.

The CDR3 sequence is CASSPTTSGGYPYEQYF. The CDR3, as DNA: TGTGCCAGCAGCCCTACTACTAGCGGGGGATACCCCTACGAGCAGTACTTC. The rearrangement uses TRBV7-9 and TRBJ2-7, with 11 nucleotides matching TRBD2. The V gene's germline CDR1 is SEHNR and CDR2 FQNEAQ (reference sequence). V lost 5 bases, J lost 2 bases, and 11 bases stayed unmatched. The length of the CDR3 is 17 residues.

This clonotype was found many times. V gene TRBV2 combines with J gene TRBJ1-4, with D unresolved. The CDR3 has 15 amino acids. V was trimmed by 8 bases and J by 7 bases, leaving 20 bases between them. Germline values: CDR1 SNHLY, CDR2 FYNNEI. CDR3 bases: TGTGCCAGCCGCCGAGGAAGGGATGGTGGTGAAAAACTGTTTTTT. The encoded protein is CASRRGRDGGEKLFF.

This clonotype was picked up many times. V usage is TRBV7-2 and J usage is TRBJ1-5, with D unresolved. Germline-derived CDR1 and CDR2 are SGHTA and FQGNSA. V was cut by 0 bases and J by 3 bases, with 3 bases left in between. The CDR3 sequence is 13 residues long. The DNA for the CDR3 is TGTGCCAGCAGCTTAGCCCACAATCAGCCCCAGCATTTT. Translated, it gives CASSLAHNQPQHF.

This clonotype was recorded at least ten times. The chain links TRBV7-3 to TRBJ1-5, with TRBD1 matching over 9 bases. V lost 5 bases and J lost 8; bases outside the gene matches: 7. Germline values: CDR1 SGHTA, CDR2 FQGTGA. This CDR3 is built from 14 residues. The CDR3 region has the DNA TGTGCCAGCAGCCCAACAGGGGGCGTAGAGCCCCAGCATTTT. Its translation: CASSPTGGVEPQHF.

In its sample, this clonotype was seen many times. This chain uses TRBV29-1 with TRBJ2-3; TRBD2 agrees at 7 bases. Germline V gives CDR1 SQVTM, CDR2 ANQGSEA. CDR3 length: 14 amino acids. The J segment lost 1 base and the V segment lost 7 bases, leaving 8 bases of the junction unmatched. The CDR3 spells CSASSGGGTDTQYF. Here the CDR3 DNA reads TGCAGCGCGAGCTCGGGAGGCGGCACAGATACGCAGTATTTT.

This clonotype was counted many times. The CDR3 is CISGQGALRKSSTDTQYF. CDR3 coding DNA: TGCATTTCGGGTCAGGGGGCTTTGCGTAAATCTAGCACAGATACGCAGTATTTT. The chain combines TRBV20-1 with TRBJ2-3; TRBD1 matches 8 bases. This CDR3 comprises 18 residues. Germline assignment: CDR1 DFQATT and CDR2 SNEGSKA (reference sequence).

The table lists this clonotype with many counts. The chain couples TRBV11-2 to TRBJ2-7; tentatively, D is TRBD2 (5 bases). Trimming pared 4 bases from V and 2 bases from J, leaving 6 bases between. The length of the CDR3 is 12 residues. CDR1 and CDR2 (germline): SGHAT, FQNNGV. The CDR3 loop is CASSSGAYEQYF. The CDR3 nucleotides are TGTGCCAGCAGCTCCGGGGCCTACGAGCAGTACTTC.

The genes are TRBV6-1 and TRBJ1-6; 10 bases agree with TRBD1. With 5 bases clipped from V and 11 bases from J, the junction kept 9 bases outside the gene matches. CDR1 and CDR2 (germline): MNHNS, SASEGT. The CDR3 is 15 amino acids. CDR3 nucleotides: TGTGCCAGCAGTCCCCGGGGGACAGGGGTGACACCCCTCCACTTT. Its translation: CASSPRGTGVTPLHF.

This clonotype showed up many times. CDR3 region: CASSPRDSVDTQYF. CDR3 coding DNA: TGTGCCAGCAGCCCCCGGGACTCAGTGGATACGCAGTATTTT. The chain has TRBV7-9 and TRBJ2-3, with a weak D call TRBD2 (6 bases). Germline CDR1 and CDR2: SEHNR and FQNEAQ (reference sequence). The CDR3 consists of 14 residues. V lost 5 bases and J lost 6, with 15 bases in between.

This clonotype was counted ten times or more. The V and J genes are TRBV9 and TRBJ1-1; maybe TRBD1 (5 bases). The germline gives CDR1 SGDLS, CDR2 YYNGEE. V lost 0 bases, J lost 5 bases, and 14 bases lay in between. CDR3 length equals 15 residues. In DNA, the CDR3 is TGTGCCAGCAGCGTAGGGTGGGGCGCGGGTACTGAAGCTTTCTTT. Translating it yields CASSVGWGAGTEAFF.

This clonotype was recorded at least ten times. The genes are TRBV7-9 and TRBJ2-7; D not resolved. CDR1 and CDR2 (germline): SEHNR, FQNEAQ (reference sequence). There are 12 residues in the CDR3. V was shortened by 1 base and J by 5 bases, with 6 bases between the two germline ends. The CDR3 DNA sequence: TGTGCCAGCAGCTTAGAGGGTGACGAGCAGTACTTC. This translates into CASSLEGDEQYF.

The chain carries TRBV20-1 and TRBJ1-1; TRBD1 matches at 7 bases. J gave up 3 bases and V 4 bases, and 8 bases lay outside the gene matches. CDR3 length: 14 amino acids. Germline CDR1 DFQATT, CDR2 SNEGSKA (reference sequence). CDR3 DNA sequence: TGCAGTGCTACCCAGTCAGGGGGAGACACTGAAGCTTTCTTT. The encoded protein is CSATQSGGDTEAFF.

This clonotype appeared many times. The rearrangement joins TRBV7-3 to TRBJ2-3, with D tentatively TRBD2 (5 bases). The germline V gene encodes CDR1 SGHTA and CDR2 FQGTGA. Trimming took off 2 bases at V and 2 bases at J, with 20 bases between the two ends. The CDR3 spans 18 residues. The CDR3 nucleotides are TGTGCCAGCAGCTTATCCCTAGCCAAAGTACCCGCCACAGATACGCAGTATTTT. Translated: CASSLSLAKVPATDTQYF. Looking up the rest from reference TRBV7-3 and TRBJ2-3 gives the full variable domain: GAGVSQTPSNKVTEKGKYVELRCDPISGHTALYWYRQSLGQGPEFLIYFQGTGAADDSGLPNDRFFAVRPEGSVSTLKIQRTERGDSAVYLCASSLSLAKVPATDTQYFGPGTRLTVL.

There are a few counts of this clonotype. The V call is TRBV20-1, the J call TRBJ2-3; 12 nucleotides agree with TRBD2. Losses at the gene ends were 3 bases for V and 4 bases for J; bases not matched to a gene: 17. The CDR3 runs 19 residues. Germline CDR1 DFQATT, CDR2 SNEGSKA (reference sequence). The CDR3 protein is CSASSTSGGPDRIPDTQYF. The CDR3 nucleotides are TGCAGTGCTAGTTCTACTAGCGGGGGGCCCGATCGGATTCCAGATACGCAGTATTTT.

The J gene is TRBJ2-1, the V gene TRBV19; TRBD2 aligns across 15 bases. Germline values: CDR1 LNHDA, CDR2 SQIVND (reference sequence). The CDR3 extends over 15 amino acids. V lost 7 bases and J lost 9; bases outside the gene matches: 7. CDR3 region: CASTRTSGGASEQFF. Here the CDR3 DNA reads TGTGCCAGTACCCGGACTAGCGGGGGGGCAAGTGAGCAGTTCTTC.

This clonotype appeared many times. The CDR3 sequence: CASSEEGFGYGYTF. DNA for the CDR3: TGTGCCAGCAGTGAAGAAGGGTTTGGCTATGGCTACACCTTC. The chain joins TRBV2 to TRBJ1-2, with no clear D. CDR1 SNHLY and CDR2 FYNNEI come from the germline V gene. The CDR3 loop spans 14 amino acids. Trimming pared 1 base from V and 4 bases from J, leaving 10 bases between.

As for this clonotype: This may be a read error: a much more frequent sequence differs by one nucleotide. This sequence joins TRBV7-9 and TRBJ1-2, with D unclear. Germline assignment: CDR1 SEHNR and CDR2 FQNEAQ (reference sequence). The CDR3 sequence is 14 residues long. CDR3 region: CANHNSLAHYGYTF. CDR3 coding DNA: TGTGCAAATCACAACTCTCTGGCCCACTATGGCTACACCTTC.

This clonotype came up many times. V is TRBV20-1 and J is TRBJ2-5, with a possible D match to TRBD1 (5 bases). Germline CDR1 DFQATT, CDR2 SNEGSKA (reference sequence). The CDR3 is 12 amino acids. V lost 5 bases to trimming and J lost 5 bases, with 12 bases between them. Written as DNA, the CDR3 is TGCAGTGCTGACTTCAGGGCGGAGACCCAGTACTTC. Its protein is CSADFRAETQYF.

The CDR3, as DNA: TGTGCCAGCAGCTTGCGGGCAGGGTATGGTGAAAAACTGTTTTTT. It encodes CASSLRAGYGEKLFF. This chain joins TRBV5-6 and TRBJ1-4; possible D gene TRBD1, 5 bases. Germline CDR1 is SGHDT and CDR2 is YYEEEE. V was cut by 1 base and J by 7 bases, with 14 bases left in between. This CDR3 is 15 amino acids long.

This clonotype was counted ten times or more. This chain joins TRBV20-1 and TRBJ1-4, with D perhaps TRBD1 (6 bases). Germline CDR1 DFQATT, CDR2 SNEGSKA (reference sequence). The CDR3 is made up of 14 amino acids. Trimming cost V 5 bases and J 0 bases, with 10 bases left between them. CDR3 protein: CSAGTQATNEKLFF. CDR3 DNA sequence: TGCAGTGCTGGGACACAGGCAACTAATGAAAAACTGTTTTTT.

This clonotype was picked up a small number of times. V gene TRBV3-1 combines with J gene TRBJ2-7; 8 positions match TRBD2. This CDR3 comprises 16 residues. V dropped 4 bases and J dropped 4; count of bases not matched to a gene: 12. Germline CDR1 reads LGHDT; CDR2 reads YNNKEL (reference sequence). The CDR3 coding sequence is TGTGCCAGCAGCCCAAAATCGGGGGGGGCCGCATACGAGCAGTACTTC. As protein: CASSPKSGGAAYEQYF.

V usage is TRBV7-6 and J usage is TRBJ2-5, with 12 bases lining up with TRBD2. There are 22 residues in the CDR3. Trimming took 4 bases from V and 5 from J; bases not matched to a gene: 26. Germline assignment: CDR1 SGHVS and CDR2 FNYEAQ. In DNA form, the CDR3 reads TGTGCCAGCAGCTACCCAAGGGAGTCCGAAACTCTAGCGGGAGGGCCTATGGAGACCCAGTACTTC. Encoded protein: CASSYPRESETLAGGPMETQYF.

Here the CDR3 reads CASSGTRGADTQYF. The CDR3 bases are TGCGCCAGCAGTGGGACGAGGGGTGCAGATACGCAGTATTTT. The chain combines TRBV10-2 with TRBJ2-3; the D gene could be TRBD1 or TRBD2 (5 bases each). V was trimmed by 4 bases and J by 4 bases, leaving 12 bases between them. CDR1 is WSHSY and CDR2 is SAAADI in the germline V gene. CDR3 length: 14 amino acids.

On this clonotype: A read error is likely, as this CDR3 ends without the conserved phenylalanine or tryptophan. The chain has TRBV5-1 and TRBJ1-1; the D is unclear. The CDR3 runs to 13 residues. CDR1 is SGHRS, CDR2 YFSETQ, per germline. V was shortened by 5 bases and J by 1 base, with 9 bases between the two germline ends. The CDR3 sequence: CASRSPGNTEAFL. The DNA of the CDR3 is TGCGCCAGCAGATCGCCGGGGAACACTGAAGCTTTCCTT.

This rearrangement joins TRBV20-1 to TRBJ2-4; D gene unclear. The CDR3 has 13 residues. Between the trimmed V and J ends, which lost 4 bases and 0 bases, there was a span of 7 bases. The germline CDR1 and CDR2 sequences are DFQATT and SNEGSKA (reference sequence). CDR3 sequence: CSAKLLAKNIQYF. The CDR3 DNA is TGCAGTGCTAAGCTGCTAGCCAAAAACATTCAGTACTTC.

This clonotype was counted ten times or more. This chain uses TRBV2 with TRBJ1-5; 7 nucleotides agree with TRBD1. The CDR3 loop spans 12 amino acids. Losses at the gene ends were 5 bases for V and 6 bases for J; bases not matched to a gene: 1. Germline V gene data show CDR1 as SNHLY and CDR2 as FYNNEI. The CDR3 sequence: CASSPGGQPQHF. For the CDR3, the DNA is TGTGCCAGCAGTCCAGGGGGTCAGCCCCAGCATTTT.